These T cell receptor beta chains were read from a single sample in a study of blood T cells in healthy people across ages. TCRdb re-called the 5' RACE reads through MiXCR, storing one row per CDR3 protein. The table lists roughly 800,000 distinct CDR3 sequences, about 62% of them singletons. The sequenced material came from blood. Receptors originate from a man aged 30 to 39 in good health. Each CDR3 is given with its conserved first and last residue. The D gene is left open where the match is weak. Some rows have no size entry. The others give once, few or many, or a class for an expanded clone.

TRBJ2-7	TRBV20-1	-	-	TGCAGTGCCAAAGACGGAAACAATGAGCAGTACTTC	CSAKDGNNEQYF
TRBJ2-1	TRBV7-2	-	TRBD2	TGTGCCAGCAGCCTTAGCGGGAGTCAATTCGATGAGCAGTTCTTC	CASSLSGSQFDEQFF
TRBJ2-7	TRBV7-2	-	-	TGTGCCAGCAGCTTAGTTTTTGGATACGAGCAGTACTTC	CASSLVFGYEQYF
TRBJ2-3	TRBV5-1	-	TRBD1	TGCGCCAGCAGCACAACCGGACAGGGCGCAGATACGCAGTATTTT	CASSTTGQGADTQYF
TRBJ2-5	TRBV20-1	-	-	TGCAGTGCTAGCTGGCCGTCAGGGAGGAAAGAGACCCAGTACTTC	CSASWPSGRKETQYF
TRBJ2-7	TRBV20-1	-	TRBD1	TGCAGTGCTCCCATCGGACAGGGGGCTAACGAGCAGTACTTC	CSAPIGQGANEQYF
TRBJ2-4	TRBV25-1	-	-	TGTGCCAGCAGTGGCCCCTCGGCGCCCGCGGCCAAAAACATTCAGTACTTC	CASSGPSAPAAKNIQYF
TRBJ2-4	TRBV29-1	-	-	TGCAGCGTTGCCGGGGTGGGGAAACAGTACTTC	CSVAGVGKQYF
TRBJ2-7	TRBV4-2	-	-	TGTGCCAGCAGCCAAGCGAGTTCCTACGAGCAGTACTTC	CASSQASSYEQYF
TRBJ2-7	TRBV12-5	-	-	TGTGCTAGTGGTTTTCAGGTGGTTGGCGAGCAGTACTTC	CASGFQVVGEQYF
TRBJ2-3	TRBV20-1	-	-	TGCAGTGCCGGGGGTTCCACAGATACGCAGTATTTT	CSAGGSTDTQYF
TRBJ2-1	TRBV24-1	-	-	TGTGCCACCAGTGATTTGGGTACCTACAATGAGCAGTTCTTC	CATSDLGTYNEQFF
TRBJ2-3	TRBV7-3	few	-	TGTGCCAGCAGCCGGACTCGGGCAGATACGCAGTATTTT	CASSRTRADTQYF
TRBJ1-2	TRBV6-5	-	TRBD1	TGTGCCAGCAGGACAGGGGAAGGCTACACCTTC	CASRTGEGYTF
TRBJ1-1	TRBV20-1	-	-	TGCAGTGCTAGCGGGCGGGAGGAAGCTTTCTTT	CSASGREEAFF
TRBJ1-2	TRBV7-2	few	TRBD1	TGTGCCAGCAGCTCCCTTACAGGGGGCGAAGGCTACACCTTC	CASSSLTGGEGYTF
TRBJ2-3	TRBV28	few	-	TGTGCCAGCAGTTTCCACGTAGATACGCAGTATTTT	CASSFHVDTQYF
TRBJ2-5	TRBV5-6	-	TRBD2	TGTGCCAGCAGCTCCAAGGGGTGGGCTAGCGGGAGTACAAAGACCCAGTACTTC	CASSSKGWASGSTKTQYF
TRBJ2-3	TRBV4-3	-	TRBD2	TGCGCCAGCAGCCCGGGACTAGCGGGACTTTCAGATACGCAGTATTTT	CASSPGLAGLSDTQYF
TRBJ2-7	TRBV7-3	-	-	TGTGCCAGCAGCTTAATCGCTAGTCCGAGCCATGAGCAGTACTTC	CASSLIASPSHEQYF
TRBJ1-2	TRBV27	-	TRBD1	TGTGCCAGCAGCACAGGGGCGTCGGACTATGGCTACACCTTC	CASSTGASDYGYTF
TRBJ2-5	TRBV6-6	few	-	TGTGCCAGCACATTTGGGGAGACCCAGTACTTC	CASTFGETQYF
TRBJ1-4	TRBV13	-	-	TGTGCCAGCAGCTCAAACAGGGAGCCTAATGAAAAACTGTTTTTT	CASSSNREPNEKLFF
TRBJ2-7	TRBV4-2	few	-	TGTGCCAGCAGCCAAGATGCAGGTCGCTCCTACGAGCAGTACTTC	CASSQDAGRSYEQYF
TRBJ2-1	TRBV4-2	few	-	TGTGCCAGCAGCCAAGATGAGGGTGAGCAGTTCTTC	CASSQDEGEQFF
TRBJ2-5	TRBV20-1	few	-	TGCAGTGCTTCGAGTTTCCAAGAGACCCAGTACTTC	CSASSFQETQYF
TRBJ1-4	TRBV15	-	-	TGTGCCACCAGCAGAGCCAGACGAGGAGGGGAAAAACTGTTTTTT	CATSRARRGGEKLFF
TRBJ2-3	TRBV4-3	-	-	TGCGCCAGCAGCCAGGACCCCGGGACCTACACAGATACGCAGTATTTT	CASSQDPGTYTDTQYF
TRBJ2-4	TRBV7-2	-	TRBD1	TGTGCCAGCAGCTTAGCGGGACAGGCGCTAGCCAAAAACATTCAGTACTTC	CASSLAGQALAKNIQYF
TRBJ2-1	TRBV2	-	TRBD2	TGTGCCAGCAGTGTTGGGACTAGCAATGAGCAGTTCTTC	CASSVGTSNEQFF
TRBJ2-7	TRBV20-1	-	-	TGCAGTGCTAGATCGGCGTTAGAGTACTTC	CSARSALEYF
TRBJ2-1	TRBV7-2	-	TRBD2	TGTGCCAGCAAAAACGCGGGGACTAGCGGGGGTAGGACCTACAATGAGCAGTTCTTC	CASKNAGTSGGRTYNEQFF
TRBJ2-7	TRBV20-1	-	-	TGCAGTGCTAGAGTCGGACAGTACAATGAGCAGTACTTC	CSARVGQYNEQYF
TRBJ1-1	TRBV7-2	-	-	TGTGCCAGCAGGCGCCTCGCAGGCGCAATGAACACTGAAGCTTTCTTT	CASRRLAGAMNTEAFF
TRBJ2-7	TRBV6-2/TRBV6-3	-	-	TGTGCCAGCACCGAACAGGGTACAGAGCAGTACTTC	CASTEQGTEQYF
TRBJ2-1	TRBV6-2/TRBV6-3	-	-	TGTGCCAGCAAACCGGGACAATCGTACAATGAGCAGTTCTTC	CASKPGQSYNEQFF
TRBJ1-1	TRBV4-1	-	TRBD1	TGCGCCAGCAGCCAAGGTACGGCAGGGGGTGGCACTGAAGCTTTCTTT	CASSQGTAGGGTEAFF
TRBJ2-7	TRBV7-6	-	-	TGTGCCAGCTCGGGGGGCCCTCCCTACGAGCAGTACTTC	CASSGGPPYEQYF
TRBJ2-3	TRBV20-1	-	-	TGCAGTGCTAGAGGCCCTGGGCCTAGCACAGATACGCAGTATTTT	CSARGPGPSTDTQYF
TRBJ2-7	TRBV7-8	-	TRBD2	TGTGCCAGCAGCTTAAGGGGAGGGGAAGAGCCCCAGTACTTC	CASSLRGGEEPQYF
TRBJ2-7	TRBV6-2/TRBV6-3	-	TRBD2	TGTGCCAGCACGCCTAGCGGTTTCTACGAGCAGTACTTC	CASTPSGFYEQYF